Sequencing of this TCR beta chain was carried out in a study of T cell repertoires in cytomegalovirus infection. The overall study: CMV epitopes, recently identified HLA-C-restricted and well-studied HLA-B-restricted, were used. Public TCR beta signatures were indicative of both CMV infection and a matching HLA type. Study findings and constraints: The cumulative frequency of public TCR beta families distinguished individuals who carried CMV together with the relevant HLA. Dominating the ex vivo response were HLA-C-restricted CMV-specific TCR beta clonotypes.

The CDR3 loop spans 14 amino acids. V dropped 4 bases and J dropped 3; count of bases not matched to a gene: 5. Germline V gene sequence: CDR1 SGHTA, CDR2 FQGNSA. TCRdb re-called the reads through MiXCR, storing one row per CDR3 protein. Among 370,000 or so distinct CDR3 sequences, about 32% were seen once, and the ten largest hold approximately 13%. In regard to this clonotype: Its antigen is unknown.

The rearrangement links TRBV7-2 to TRBJ2-7; 8 bases align to TRBD2. This receptor was identified in a human donor in good health (CMV status not recorded). Some clones in this sample may be carry-over from other donors' samples. Sample: cultured PBMCs, taken from culture after CMV antigen stimulation. The CDR3 here is CASSSSGHLYEQYF. Here the CDR3 DNA reads TGTGCCAGCAGCTCTAGCGGGCACCTCTACGAGCAGTACTTC.